Described below is a single T cell receptor beta chain sequence and its context. The target antigen is unknown. Germline and junction disagree at one end, which may indicate a read error. The sample belongs to a study of tumor and adjacent non-tumor tissue in lung cancer. Study results and limitations: Higher tumor TCR diversity was associated with shorter survival.

The template was RNA from unsorted bulk tissue. Three rounds of nested PCR, following a modified ARM-PCR protocol, produced the TCRbeta library. TCRdb independently ran MiXCR on the multiplex PCR reads; one entry per CDR3 protein. The sample has around 70,000 distinct CDR3 sequences, 73% seen once. Germline V lookup: CDR1 MNHEY, CDR2 SVGAGI. CDR3 length: 15 residues. The sequence came from a man in his sixties with non-small cell lung cancer. This chain links TRBV6-5 with TRBJ2-7, with TRBD2 matching over 7 bases. Sequences were obtained from lung tumor tissue. CDR3 bases: TGTGCCAGCAGTTACTCGAGGCGGGAGAGGGTCGGGCAGTACTTT. Translating gives CASSYSRRERVGQYF.